The clone carrying this T cell receptor beta chain was seen more than once but under ten times. Its antigen is unidentified. The data belong to a study of T-cell memory formation after mild COVID-19. TCRdb called the 5' RACE reads again in MiXCR, with one record for every CDR3 protein. Altogether approximately 300,000 distinct CDR3 sequences are present, roughly 15% being singletons, with the ten largest covering around 22%. Study-level findings and limits: Some SARS-CoV-2-responding clones were already detected in memory before infection.

The CDR3 runs 14 residues. Trimming stripped 1 base from V and 0 bases from J, with 6 bases between. The V gene's germline CDR1 is SNHLY and CDR2 FYNNEI. The source of this sequence is a man between 18 and 35 years old who had mild COVID-19 (a few samples of this study predate the infection). Cell type and time point are not known. The gene calls are TRBV2 and TRBJ1-2; D is ambiguous. Sequencing input: PBMCs or a T cell subset sorted from them (not recorded which). The CDR3 spells CASSEVVANYGYTF. The CDR3 region has the DNA TGTGCCAGCAGTGAAGTGGTGGCTAACTATGGCTACACCTTC. Complete variable domain (other parts from reference TRBV2 and TRBJ1-2): EPEVTQTPSHQVTQMGQEVILRCVPISNHLYFYWYRQILGQKVEFLVSFYNNEISEKSEIFDDQFSVERPDGSNFTLKIRSTKLEDSAMYFCASSEVVANYGYTFGSGTRLTVV.